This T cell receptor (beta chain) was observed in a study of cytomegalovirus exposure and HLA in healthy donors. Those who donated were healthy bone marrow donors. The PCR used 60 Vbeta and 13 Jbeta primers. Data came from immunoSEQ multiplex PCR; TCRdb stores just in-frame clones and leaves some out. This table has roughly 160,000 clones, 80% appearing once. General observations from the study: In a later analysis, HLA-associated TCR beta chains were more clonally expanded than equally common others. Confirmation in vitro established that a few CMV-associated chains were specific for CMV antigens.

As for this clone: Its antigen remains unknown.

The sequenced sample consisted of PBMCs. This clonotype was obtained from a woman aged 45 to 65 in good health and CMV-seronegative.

Written as DNA, the CDR3 is TGTGCCAGCAGCTTAGTGGCGGGGAACCAAGAGACCCAGTACTTC. It is translated as CASSLVAGNQETQYF. The chain is built from TRBV7-2 and TRBJ2-5; D might be TRBD2 (6 bases). Germline-derived CDR1 and CDR2 are SGHTA and FQGNSA. V lost 1 base and J lost 0, with 9 bases in between. CDR3 length: 15 residues.